Below are 5 T cell receptor beta chains sequenced from a single sample in a study of regulatory T cells in long-lasting Graves disease. This sample's time point: newly diagnosed GD, antithyroid drugs for less than 3 months. PBMC RNA was the source of the TCR library. Arm-PCR of CDR3 regions and iRepertoire HTBI primers were used to build TCR beta libraries. TCRdb ran MiXCR on the multiplex PCR reads and lists one entry per CDR3 protein. The sample lists hundreds of thousands of distinct CDR3 sequences, about a sixth occurring once. These data were likewise used in another study, on T cells in Graves' hyperthyroidism and ophthalmopathy.

The specimen was peripheral blood mononuclear cells (PBMCs), collected at new diagnosis, from a patient treated with antithyroid drugs. These receptors all come from a man in his forties with Graves disease.

This clonotype has ten or more counts. The conserved closing phenylalanine or tryptophan is absent in this CDR3, likely reflecting a read error. The V and J genes are TRBV5-8 and TRBJ2-3; the D gene is possibly TRBD2 (6 bases). The CDR3 runs to 14 residues. V shed 4 bases and J shed 4 bases, with 13 bases lying between them. Germline V lookup: CDR1 SGHTS, CDR2 YDEGEE. The CDR3 region is CASSRFASADTQYL. For the CDR3, the DNA is TGTGCCAGCAGCCGCTTTGCTAGCGCAGATACGCAGTATCTT.

This clonotype has only a few counts. The CDR3 spells CASSLFWGPNQPQHF. CDR3 DNA: TGTGCCAGCAGCTTGTTTTGGGGTCCTAATCAGCCCCAGCATTTT. This chain uses TRBV5-8 with TRBJ1-5; D gene uncertain. The germline gives CDR1 SGHTS, CDR2 YDEGEE. The CDR3 covers 15 residues. The V end lost 1 base, the J end lost 4 bases, and 12 bases lay between the germline ends. Variable domain in full (rest from reference TRBV5-8 and TRBJ1-5): EAGVTQSPTHLIKTRGQQATLRCSPISGHTSVYWYQQALGLGLQFLLWYDEGEERNRGNFPPRFSGRQFPNYSSELNVNALELEDSALYLCASSLFWGPNQPQHFGDGTRLSIL.

This clonotype was observed a few times. The rearrangement uses TRBV3-1 and TRBJ2-3; tentatively, D is TRBD2 (6 bases). The CDR3 sequence is 16 residues long. Trimming pared 0 bases from V and 0 bases from J, leaving 10 bases between. Per germline, CDR1 LGHDT and CDR2 YNNKEL (reference sequence). For the CDR3, the DNA is TGTGCCAGCAGCCAAGACCTAGCGCTAAGCACAGATACGCAGTATTTT. This translates into CASSQDLALSTDTQYF.

At least ten counts were recorded for this clonotype. This rearrangement joins TRBV6-2 or TRBV6-3 to TRBJ2-7; 9 positions match TRBD1. From germline, CDR1 is MNHEY and CDR2 SVGEGT. V lost 11 bases to trimming and J lost 2 bases; unmatched junction nucleotides: 4. The CDR3 is made up of 12 amino acids. This chain's CDR3 is CASRTGAYEQYF. CDR3 nucleotides: TGTGCCTCCAGGACAGGGGCCTACGAGCAGTACTTC.

This clonotype was found many times. This chain links TRBV28 with TRBJ2-1; 14 nucleotides align to TRBD2. Germline V gene lookup returns CDR1 MDHEN and CDR2 SYDVKM. The J segment lost 8 bases and the V segment lost 5 bases, leaving 2 bases of the junction unmatched. The CDR3 loop spans 14 amino acids. The CDR3 region has the DNA TGTGCCAGCAGTAGACTAGCGGGGGGGCATGAGCAGTTCTTC. Translating gives CASSRLAGGHEQFF.